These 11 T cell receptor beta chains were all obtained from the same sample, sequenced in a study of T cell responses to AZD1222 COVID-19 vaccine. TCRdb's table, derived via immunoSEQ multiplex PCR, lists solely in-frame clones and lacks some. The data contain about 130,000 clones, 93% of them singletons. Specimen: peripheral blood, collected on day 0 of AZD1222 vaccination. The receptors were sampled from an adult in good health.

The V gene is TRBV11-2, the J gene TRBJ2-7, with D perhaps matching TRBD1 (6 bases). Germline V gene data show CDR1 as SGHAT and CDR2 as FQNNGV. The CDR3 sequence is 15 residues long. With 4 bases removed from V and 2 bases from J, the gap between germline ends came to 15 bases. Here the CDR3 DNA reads TGTGCCAGCAGCTCCCTCGACAGGCGGGCCTACGAGCAGTACTTC. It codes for CASSSLDRRAYEQYF.

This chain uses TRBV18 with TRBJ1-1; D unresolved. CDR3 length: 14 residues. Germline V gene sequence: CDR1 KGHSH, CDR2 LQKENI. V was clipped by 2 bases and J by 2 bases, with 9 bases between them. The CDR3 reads CASSPIPDNTEAFF. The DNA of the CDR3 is TGTGCCAGCTCACCAATACCAGACAACACTGAAGCTTTCTTT.

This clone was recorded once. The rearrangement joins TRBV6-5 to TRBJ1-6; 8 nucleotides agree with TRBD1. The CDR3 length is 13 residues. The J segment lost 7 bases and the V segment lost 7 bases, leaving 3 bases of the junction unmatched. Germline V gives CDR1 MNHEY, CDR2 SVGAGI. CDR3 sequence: CASTGQGNSPLHF. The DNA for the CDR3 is TGTGCCAGCACTGGACAGGGAAATTCACCCCTCCACTTT.

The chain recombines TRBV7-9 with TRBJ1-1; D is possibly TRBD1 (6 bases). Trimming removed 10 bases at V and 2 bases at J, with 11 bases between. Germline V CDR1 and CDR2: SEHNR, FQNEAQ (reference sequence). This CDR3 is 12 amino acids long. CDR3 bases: TGTGCCAACGGACAGTTTAACACTGAAGCTTTCTTT. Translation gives CANGQFNTEAFF.

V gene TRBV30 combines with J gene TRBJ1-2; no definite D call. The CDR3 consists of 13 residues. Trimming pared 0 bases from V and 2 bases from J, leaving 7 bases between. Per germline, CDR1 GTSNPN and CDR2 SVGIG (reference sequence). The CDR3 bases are TGTGCCTGGAGTGTAATGGAGAACTATGGCTACACCTTC. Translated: CAWSVMENYGYTF.

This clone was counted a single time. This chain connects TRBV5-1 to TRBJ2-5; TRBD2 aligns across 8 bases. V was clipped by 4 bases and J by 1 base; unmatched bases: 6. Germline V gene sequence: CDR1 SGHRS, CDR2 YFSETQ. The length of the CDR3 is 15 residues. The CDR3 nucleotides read TGCGCCAGCAGCGATTCTAGCGGGCCCCAAGAGACCCAGTACTTC. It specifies CASSDSSGPQETQYF.

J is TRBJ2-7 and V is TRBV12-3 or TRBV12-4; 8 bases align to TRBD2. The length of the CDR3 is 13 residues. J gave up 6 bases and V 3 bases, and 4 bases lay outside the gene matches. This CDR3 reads CASSLPLAGEQYF. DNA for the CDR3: TGTGCCAGCAGTTTGCCCCTAGCGGGCGAGCAGTACTTC.

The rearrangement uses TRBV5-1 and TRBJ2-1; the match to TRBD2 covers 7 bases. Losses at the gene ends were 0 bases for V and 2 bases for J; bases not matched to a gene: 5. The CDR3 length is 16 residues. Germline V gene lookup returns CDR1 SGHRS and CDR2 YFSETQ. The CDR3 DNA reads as TGCGCCAGCAGCTTGGTTGGGGGGGTAACCTACAATGAGCAGTTCTTC. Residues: CASSLVGGVTYNEQFF. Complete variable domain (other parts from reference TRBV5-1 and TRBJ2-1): KAGVTQTPRYLIKTRGQQVTLSCSPISGHRSVSWYQQTPGQGLQFLFEYFSETQRNKGNFPGRFSGRQFSNSRSEMNVSTLELGDSALYLCASSLVGGVTYNEQFFGPGTRLTVL.

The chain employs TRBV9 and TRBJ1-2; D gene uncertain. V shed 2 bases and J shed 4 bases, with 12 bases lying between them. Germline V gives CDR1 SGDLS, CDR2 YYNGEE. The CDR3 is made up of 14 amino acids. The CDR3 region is CASSVGPGTYGYTF. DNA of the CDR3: TGTGCCAGCAGCGTTGGTCCGGGAACCTATGGCTACACCTTC.

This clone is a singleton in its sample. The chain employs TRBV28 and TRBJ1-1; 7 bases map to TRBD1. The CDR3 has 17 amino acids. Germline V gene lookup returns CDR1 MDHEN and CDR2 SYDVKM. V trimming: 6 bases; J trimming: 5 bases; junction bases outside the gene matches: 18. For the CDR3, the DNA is TGTGCCAGCAGCCCAGGGGGGGGGACATTCGGATGGACTGAAGCTTTCTTT. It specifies CASSPGGGTFGWTEAFF.

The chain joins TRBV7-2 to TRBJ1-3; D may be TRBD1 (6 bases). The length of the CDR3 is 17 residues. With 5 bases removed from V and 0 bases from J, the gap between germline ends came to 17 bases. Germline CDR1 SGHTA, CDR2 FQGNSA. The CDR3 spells CASSPQTGPTSGNTIYF. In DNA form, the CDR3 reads TGTGCCAGCAGCCCCCAGACAGGACCGACCTCTGGAAACACCATATATTTT.